This TCR beta chain was obtained from a study of cytomegalovirus exposure and HLA in healthy donors. Study-level points and caveats: Association of roughly 17,000 TCR beta sequences with HLA alleles was found at 0.05 false discovery rate in a later analysis.

The CDR3 is 14 residues long. Germline lookup yields CDR1 SGHKS and CDR2 YYEKEE (reference sequence). The V gene end was trimmed by 3 bases and the J gene end by 5 bases; junction bases not matched to a gene: 6. A multiplex PCR was run with 60 Vbeta primers and 13 Jbeta primers. Libraries were prepared by immunoSEQ multiplex PCR; TCRdb keeps only in-frame clonotypes and omits some of them. Seen here are more than 95,000 clones, approximately 80% observed once, and the top ten hold 10% to 15%. Remarks on this clone: No antigen is known for it.

Sequenced: PBMCs. The chain is built from TRBV5-5 and TRBJ2-5, with TRBD1 identical over 8 bases. This sequence originates from a woman in her 40s in good health and CMV-seropositive. In DNA, the CDR3 is TGTGCCAGCAGCTCCGGACAGGGAAGGGAGACCCAGTACTTC. It encodes CASSSGQGRETQYF.